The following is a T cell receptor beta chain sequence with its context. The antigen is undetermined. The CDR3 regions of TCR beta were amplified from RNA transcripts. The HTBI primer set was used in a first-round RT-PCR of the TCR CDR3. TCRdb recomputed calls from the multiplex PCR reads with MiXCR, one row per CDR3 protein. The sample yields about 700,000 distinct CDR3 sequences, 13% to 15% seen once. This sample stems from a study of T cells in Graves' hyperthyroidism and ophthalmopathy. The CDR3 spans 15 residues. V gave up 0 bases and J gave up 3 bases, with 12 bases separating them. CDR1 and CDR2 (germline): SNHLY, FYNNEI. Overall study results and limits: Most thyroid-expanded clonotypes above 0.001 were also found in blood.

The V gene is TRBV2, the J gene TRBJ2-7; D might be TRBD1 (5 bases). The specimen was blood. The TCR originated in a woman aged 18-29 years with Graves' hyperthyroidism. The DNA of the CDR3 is TGTGCCAGCAGTGAAGCTGGGGCGGCCGGCTACGAGCAGTACTTC. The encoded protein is CASSEAGAAGYEQYF.